These T cell receptor beta chains were read from a single sample in a study of response to subunit inactivated influenza vaccine. TCRdb re-called the RT-PCR reads with MiXCR, one entry per CDR3 protein. The table shows more than 550,000 distinct CDR3 sequences, with about 11% occurring only once. These data also formed part of another study, on T cells expressing NK-cell markers.

The specimen was PBMCs from blood, collected on the day of vaccination. These receptors came from a man aged 45-65 years who received an inactivated influenza vaccine. CDR3s leave out the opening cysteine and the closing phenylalanine or tryptophan.

cdr3_aa | v_call
ASRLGQGVSPLH | TRBV28
SAPDSGSIYNEQF | TRBV20-1
ASSFRTGTAYEQY | TRBV11-2
ASSQRAGGPSSYNEQF | TRBV4-3
ASSFRGADGYT | TRBV2
ASSQQADKGYGYT | TRBV4-1
ASSQEGIGTDTQY | TRBV4-3
ASSARQGSTRELF | TRBV7-8
ASSLTGARSGANVLT | TRBV12-3/TRBV12-4
SASSLAVYLGADTQY | TRBV20-1
ATSRDLADGQY | TRBV15
ASSYSIQGGATDTQY | TRBV6-5
ASSAETSVSGELF | TRBV5-1
ASSFSGETGKRTDTQY | TRBV12-3/TRBV12-4
ASSYRDRAFDTQY | TRBV6-5
ASSFMGVNNEQF | TRBV5-1
ASSLSTLYNEQF | TRBV12-3/TRBV12-4
AWRTPGGYGYT | TRBV30
ASSTDRGPTYEQY | TRBV19
ASSPAGNQPQH | TRBV18
ASSQGRFRDGEKLF | TRBV3-1
ASSQDGGGALEQF | TRBV3-1
ASSQRQLSYGYT | TRBV3-1
ATSRDRGLAGELF | TRBV15
ASSYPQNTGELF | TRBV6-5
ASSLGGRSNQPQH | TRBV7-9
SAANRDRGLGYT | TRBV20-1
ASSQDFLGVQPQH | TRBV4-1
ASSLLPDYNYGYT | TRBV5-1
AWSDGGLAGAWNEQF | TRBV30
AIRDSSGETQY | TRBV10-3
AGQVGEQF | TRBV12-3/TRBV12-4
ASRQRGTPNYEQY | TRBV6-2/TRBV6-3
ASSRWGTDLTDTQY | TRBV4-1
ASSPTSGGPQF | TRBV28
AWTLTDTQY | TRBV30
AWSTGGNEQF | TRBV30
ASSEDLKTGELF | TRBV6-4
ASSPWDLETQY | TRBV5-1
ASSSFRGTYEQY | TRBV6-2/TRBV6-3
ASIYERAGSYQETQY | TRBV7-3
ASRADYSGIYNEQF | TRBV6-1
ASSLVSGQAPYEQY | TRBV11-2
ASSQDYGYT | TRBV12-3/TRBV12-4
ASSWVLGPQETQY | TRBV3-1
ASSSTGDTNSYEQY | TRBV7-9
ASNGLGGNTGELF | TRBV12-3/TRBV12-4
ASSPVGSRWEKLF | TRBV7-6
ASSLPGSNPGELF | TRBV5-6
SASGGAVAGNTIY | TRBV20-1
ASRDSGGTDTQY | TRBV7-8